These 9 T cell receptor beta chains were sequenced from one sample in a study of T cell responses to AZD1222 COVID-19 vaccine. Sequencing used immunoSEQ multiplex PCR; TCRdb keeps in-frame clones, though not all of them. The sample has 100,000 to 150,000 clones, roughly 92% seen once. This material consisted of peripheral blood, taken 28 days after the second AZD1222 dose. Source of these receptors: an adult who received the AZD1222 COVID-19 vaccine.

This clone has only one observation. This chain joins TRBV7-3 and TRBJ2-5; 8 positions match TRBD1. This CDR3 is 13 amino acids long. Trimming cost V 6 bases and J 4 bases; bases outside gene matches: 4. The germline CDR1 and CDR2 sequences are SGHTA and FQGTGA. The CDR3 sequence: CASSGQGGETQYF. The CDR3 nucleotides are TGTGCCAGCAGTGGACAGGGAGGAGAGACCCAGTACTTC.

The DNA of the CDR3 is TGTGCCAGCAGCGGCAACCCTAGCTCCTACAATGAGCAGTTCTTC. It specifies CASSGNPSSYNEQFF. J is TRBJ2-1 and V is TRBV9; D remains ambiguous. This CDR3 region has 15 residues. Germline lookup yields CDR1 SGDLS and CDR2 YYNGEE. V lost 3 bases to trimming and J lost 0 bases, with 10 bases between them.

The chain joins TRBV19 to TRBJ2-1, with no clear D. CDR3 size: 11 residues. V was pared by 6 bases and J by 9 bases, with 9 bases between. The germline CDR1 and CDR2 sequences are LNHDA and SQIVND (reference sequence). CDR3 nucleotides: TGTGCCAGTAGAGGGTTAGGTGAGCAGTTCTTC. It is translated as CASRGLGEQFF. Drawing the rest from reference TRBV19 and TRBJ2-1, the complete variable domain is DGGITQSPKYLFRKEGQNVTLSCEQNLNHDAMYWYRQDPGQGLRLIYYSQIVNDFQKGDIAEGYSVSREKKESFPLTVTSAQKNPTAFYLCASRGLGEQFFGPGTRLTVL.

This clone has a single count. CDR3 amino acids: CASSSGRAGYTF. CDR3 DNA: TGTGCCAGCAGTTCCGGACGGGCGGGCTACACCTTC. The chain has TRBV28 and TRBJ1-2; the D is unclear. CDR3 size: 12 residues. Germline V gene sequence: CDR1 MDHEN, CDR2 SYDVKM. V shed 4 bases and J shed 8 bases, with 11 bases lying between them.

The V gene is TRBV7-2, the J gene TRBJ1-2; 7 bases map to TRBD1. In germline, CDR1 is SGHTA, CDR2 FQGNSA. V was clipped by 5 bases and J by 7 bases; unmatched bases: 7. The CDR3 totals 13 residues. Written as DNA, the CDR3 is TGTGCCAGCAGCCGGAGTGACAGGGTTGGCTACACCTTC. Its translation is CASSRSDRVGYTF.

J is TRBJ2-3 and V is TRBV11-2; 9 bases are a match to TRBD1. Per the germline V gene, CDR1 is SGHAT and CDR2 is FQNNGV. The CDR3 extends over 18 amino acids. Trimming took 5 bases from V and 8 from J; bases not matched to a gene: 20. The CDR3 reads CASSPTDRGFSAQVTQYF. DNA of the CDR3: TGTGCCAGCAGCCCTACGGACAGGGGCTTCTCGGCGCAGGTTACGCAGTATTTT.

This chain connects TRBV6-5 to TRBJ1-1; tentative D call: TRBD1 (5 bases). This CDR3 has 15 residues. Germline V gives CDR1 MNHEY, CDR2 SVGAGI. V was pared by 0 bases and J by 1 base, with 9 bases between. As DNA, the CDR3 is TGTGCCAGCAGTTACTCGTCAGGGAGGAACACTGAAGCTTTCTTT. Translated: CASSYSSGRNTEAFF.

This clone was found many times. The chain joins TRBV28 to TRBJ2-7; 9 positions match TRBD1. This CDR3 comprises 15 residues. V gave up 5 bases and J gave up 2 bases; unmatched junction bases: 7. From germline, CDR1 is MDHEN and CDR2 SYDVKM. The CDR3 bases are TGTGCCAGCAGTATAGGCGGGACAGGGACCTACGAGCAGTACTTC. Amino acids: CASSIGGTGTYEQYF.

This chain links TRBV4-3 with TRBJ2-2, with 10 bases lining up with TRBD1. With 8 bases clipped from V and 7 bases from J, the junction kept 13 bases outside the gene matches. Germline V lookup: CDR1 LGHNA, CDR2 YSLEER. The CDR3 consists of 16 residues. CDR3 in DNA: TGCGCCAGCGGTCCCGGGACAGGGGCGGTACACGGGGAGCTGTTTTTT. Residues: CASGPGTGAVHGELFF.